This TCR beta chain was recorded in a study of cytomegalovirus exposure and HLA in healthy donors. In the PCR, 60 Vbeta and 13 Jbeta primers were used. The method was immunoSEQ multiplex PCR; TCRdb's version includes in-frame clones alone and lacks a portion of them. Of roughly 93,000 clones listed, under 80% are singletons. Trimming took 7 bases from V and 2 from J, leaving 13 bases between them. Germline-derived CDR1 and CDR2 are LNHDA and SQIVND (reference sequence). The CDR3 is 14 residues long. Donors were nominally healthy when sampled, though unrecorded immune exposures were likely. This sequence originates from a human donor in good health. The sequencing sample was made of PBMCs. This chain joins TRBV19 and TRBJ2-3, with TRBD2 as a possible D gene (6 bases). The CDR3 DNA reads TGTGCCAGTAATCCGGGGGACGACACAGATACGCAGTATTTT. Translating gives CASNPGDDTDTQYF.